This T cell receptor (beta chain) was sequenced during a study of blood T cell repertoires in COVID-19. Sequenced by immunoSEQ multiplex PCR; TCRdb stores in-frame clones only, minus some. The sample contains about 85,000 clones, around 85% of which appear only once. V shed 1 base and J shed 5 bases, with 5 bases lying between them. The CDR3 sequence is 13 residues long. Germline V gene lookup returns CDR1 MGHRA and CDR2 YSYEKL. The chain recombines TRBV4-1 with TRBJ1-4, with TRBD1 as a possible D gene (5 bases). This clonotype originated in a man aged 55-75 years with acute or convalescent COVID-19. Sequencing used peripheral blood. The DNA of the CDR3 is TGCGCCAGCAGCCAAGGACAGAATGAAAAACTGTTTTTT. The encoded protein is CASSQGQNEKLFF.